The clone carrying this T cell receptor beta chain was recorded only once. Its antigen is still unknown. Germline values: CDR1 MNHEY, CDR2 SVGAGI. The V gene end was trimmed by 4 bases and the J gene end by 3 bases; junction bases not matched to a gene: 14. This CDR3 is built from 18 residues. RNA transcripts provided the template for amplifying TCR beta CDR3 regions. The authors performed first-round RT-PCR with HTBI primers and then a second-round multiplex PCR. MiXCR, applied by TCRdb to the multiplex PCR reads, yields one record per CDR3 protein. The table shows 650,000 to 900,000 distinct CDR3 sequences, with approximately 40% occurring only once. The data were taken from a study of Graves' ophthalmopathy and Graves' hyperthyroidism. Ophthalmopathic donors had moderate-to-severe activity, CAS ≥3 and NOSPECS ≥4, with disease that had lasted under 3 months. Diagnosis was based on clinical symptoms, serum thyroxine, TRAb, thyroid ultrasound and orbital computed tomography.

Points from the study as a whole: Blood also carried most expanded thyroid clonotypes exceeding 0.001 frequency.

This receptor was obtained from an adult man with Graves' ophthalmopathy. Sequencing was done on a sample of peripheral blood. The rearrangement joins TRBV6-5 to TRBJ1-1, with 10 bases aligning to TRBD1. DNA for the CDR3: TGTGCCAGCAGTTGGGGGACAGGGGCAACCCTAGGAGACACTGAAGCTTTCTTT. It encodes CASSWGTGATLGDTEAFF.